This section outlines one TCR beta chain sequence together with its context. Its antigen is as yet unknown. The data were obtained in a study of shared clonotypes between healthy human individuals. The germline V gene encodes CDR1 WSHSY and CDR2 SAAADI. The CDR3 is 14 amino acids. V lost 0 bases to trimming and J lost 3 bases, with 9 bases between them. Positive CCR7 selection of CD45RO-negative cells yielded the naive CD8 cells, and terminally differentiated effector memory CD45RA+ cells were excluded. Assay: immunoSEQ multiplex PCR; the TCRdb copy retains only in-frame clones and omits some. Of about 2 million clones in the sample, around 96% were seen once. Study findings and constraints: Generation of non-shared clonotypes was less probable than generation of clonotypes shared by all four donors. Having only a few donors restricted how much genetic and exposure-history diversity was captured.

This sequence was found in a man aged 18 to 35 in good health. This chain uses TRBV10-2 with TRBJ2-7; no definite D call. Sequenced: naive CD8+ T cells sorted from blood. The CDR3 region has the DNA TGCGCCAGCAGTGAGTCTGAGCAGCACTACGAGCAGTACTTC. It specifies CASSESEQHYEQYF.